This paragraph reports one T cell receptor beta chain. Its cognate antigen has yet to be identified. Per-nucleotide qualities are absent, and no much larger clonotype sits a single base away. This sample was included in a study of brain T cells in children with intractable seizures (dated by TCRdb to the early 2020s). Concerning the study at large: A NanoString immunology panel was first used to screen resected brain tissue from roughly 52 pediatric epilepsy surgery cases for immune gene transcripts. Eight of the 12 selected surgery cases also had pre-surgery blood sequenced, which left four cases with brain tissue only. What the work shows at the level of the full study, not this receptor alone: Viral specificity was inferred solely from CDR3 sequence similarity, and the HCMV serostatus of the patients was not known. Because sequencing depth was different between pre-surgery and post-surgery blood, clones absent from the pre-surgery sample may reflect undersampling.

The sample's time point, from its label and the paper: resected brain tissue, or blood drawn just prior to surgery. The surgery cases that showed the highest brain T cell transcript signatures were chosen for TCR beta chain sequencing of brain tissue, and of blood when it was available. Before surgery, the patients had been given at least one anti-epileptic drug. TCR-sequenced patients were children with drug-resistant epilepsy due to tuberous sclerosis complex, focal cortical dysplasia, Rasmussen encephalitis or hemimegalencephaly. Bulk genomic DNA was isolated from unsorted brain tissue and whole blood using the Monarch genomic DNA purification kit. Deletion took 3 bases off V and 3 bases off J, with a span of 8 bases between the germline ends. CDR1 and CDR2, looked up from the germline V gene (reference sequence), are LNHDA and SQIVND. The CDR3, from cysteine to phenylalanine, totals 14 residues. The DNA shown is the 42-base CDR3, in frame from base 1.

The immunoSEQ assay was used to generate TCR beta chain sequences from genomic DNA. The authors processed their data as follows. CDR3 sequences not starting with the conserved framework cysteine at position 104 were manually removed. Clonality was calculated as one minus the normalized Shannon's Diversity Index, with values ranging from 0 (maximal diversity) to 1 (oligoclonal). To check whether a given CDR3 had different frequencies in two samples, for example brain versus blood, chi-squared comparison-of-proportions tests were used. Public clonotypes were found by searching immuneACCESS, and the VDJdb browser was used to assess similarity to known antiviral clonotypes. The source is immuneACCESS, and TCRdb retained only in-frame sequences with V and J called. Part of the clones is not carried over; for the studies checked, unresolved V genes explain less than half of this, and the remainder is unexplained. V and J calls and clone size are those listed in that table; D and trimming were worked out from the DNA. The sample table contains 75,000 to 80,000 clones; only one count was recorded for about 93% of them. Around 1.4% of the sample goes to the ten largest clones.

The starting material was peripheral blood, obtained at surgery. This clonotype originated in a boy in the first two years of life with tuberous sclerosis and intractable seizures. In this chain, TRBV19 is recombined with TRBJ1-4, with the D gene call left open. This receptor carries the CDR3 CASSIGGSNEKLFF. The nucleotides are TGTGCCAGTAGTATCGGCGGATCTAATGAAAAACTGTTTTTT.